The 22 T cell receptor beta chains below come from one sample, sequenced in a study of shared clonotypes between healthy human individuals. Sequencing was performed with immunoSEQ multiplex PCR; in TCRdb, only in-frame clones are kept and a portion is missing. The table lists approximately 110,000 clones, around 66% of them singletons. Material: memory CD8+ T cells sorted from blood. Subset noted: CD45RO+ cells pooled with CCR7-negative TemRA cells. These receptors all stem from a woman aged 30 to 39 in good health.

The chain has TRBV7-9 and TRBJ2-3; D may match TRBD1 or TRBD2 (5 bases each). Per the germline V gene, CDR1 is SEHNR and CDR2 is FQNEAQ (reference sequence). Deletions cut 1 base from V and 3 bases from J, with 11 bases between. The length of the CDR3 is 15 residues. In nucleotides, the CDR3 is TGTGCCAGCAGCTTAGGCTGGGGGTTGACAGATACGCAGTATTTT. Amino acids: CASSLGWGLTDTQYF. Looking up the rest from reference TRBV7-9 and TRBJ2-3 gives the full variable domain: DTGVSQNPRHKITKRGQNVTFRCDPISEHNRLYWYRQTLGQGPEFLTYFQNEAQLEKSRLLSDRFSAERPKGSFSTLEIQRTEQGDSAMYLCASSLGWGLTDTQYFGPGTRLTVL.

The V gene is TRBV5-6, the J gene TRBJ1-3; TRBD1 agrees at 7 bases. The CDR3 runs 15 residues. The trim removed 4 bases at V and 2 bases at J, leaving 6 bases unmatched. The V gene's germline CDR1 is SGHDT and CDR2 YYEEEE. CDR3 loop: CASSNHRGTGNTIYF. The CDR3 nucleotides read TGTGCCAGCAGCAACCACAGGGGAACTGGAAACACCATATATTTT.

There are many counts of this clone. The chain couples TRBV4-2 to TRBJ2-1; a weak D match, TRBD2 (6 bases). The V end was cut by 1 base, the J end by 7 bases, with 17 bases between. The length of the CDR3 is 16 residues. From germline, CDR1 is LGHNA and CDR2 YNFKEQ. CDR3 DNA sequence: TGTGCCAGCAGCCAAGGTAATCGATGGGACTCTAATGAGCAGTTCTTC. Its protein product is CASSQGNRWDSNEQFF.

Only a few counts were recorded for this clone. The chain couples TRBV7-9 to TRBJ1-2; D not resolved. Germline lookup yields CDR1 SEHNR and CDR2 FQNEAQ (reference sequence). Between the trimmed V and J ends, which lost 1 base and 1 base, there was a span of 7 bases. The CDR3 contains 14 residues. The CDR3 nucleotides read TGTGCCAGCAGCTTAGTGACGCGTAACTATGGCTACACCTTC. Encoded protein: CASSLVTRNYGYTF.

This chain links TRBV6-4 with TRBJ2-1; D is ambiguous. CDR3 length: 13 amino acids. V lost 6 bases, J lost 2 bases, and 8 bases lay in between. The germline gives CDR1 MRHNA, CDR2 SNTAGT. The CDR3 region has the DNA TGTGCCAGCAGCGATGAAGCCTACAATGAGCAGTTCTTC. This gives the protein CASSDEAYNEQFF.

This chain links TRBV29-1 with TRBJ1-1; the match to TRBD1 covers 10 bases. Trimming removed 5 bases from V and 5 bases from J; junction bases left unmatched: 5. Germline V gene data show CDR1 as SQVTM and CDR2 as ANQGSEA. The CDR3 is made up of 13 amino acids. CDR3 region: CSVPGQGLTEAFF. CDR3 DNA: TGCAGCGTTCCGGGACAGGGGTTGACTGAAGCTTTCTTT.

The J gene is TRBJ2-7, the V gene TRBV14; no clear D. Trimming left V 1 base short and J 0 bases short, with 4 bases between. The CDR3 runs to 13 residues. Per the germline V gene, CDR1 is SGHDN and CDR2 is FVKESK. CDR3 DNA: TGTGCCAGCAGCCAAGTGGGCTCCTACGAGCAGTACTTC. It specifies CASSQVGSYEQYF.

This clone was seen a single time. V and J are TRBV28 and TRBJ1-5; no clear D. Trimming left V 5 bases short and J 2 bases short, with 4 bases between. The germline gives CDR1 MDHEN, CDR2 SYDVKM. The CDR3 extends over 12 amino acids. The CDR3, as DNA: TGTGCCAGCAGTCAGGGCAATCAGCCCCAGCATTTT. Translated, it gives CASSQGNQPQHF.

The CDR3 loop reads CASSGKDRAGEQFF. The CDR3 coding sequence is TGTGCCAGCAGCGGGAAGGACAGGGCGGGGGAGCAGTTCTTC. The V gene is TRBV5-4, the J gene TRBJ2-1, with TRBD1 matching over 8 bases. The ends lost 4 bases at V and 10 bases at J; junction bases unmatched: 10. The CDR3 totals 14 residues. Germline V gene data show CDR1 as SGHNT and CDR2 as YYREEE (reference sequence).

In this sample, this clone turned up once. This chain connects TRBV2 to TRBJ2-7; 8 bases map to TRBD2. CDR3 length: 14 amino acids. The V gene's germline CDR1 is SNHLY and CDR2 FYNNEI. Trimming at V came to 6 bases and at J to 1 base, leaving 5 bases not matched to a gene. In DNA form, the CDR3 reads TGTGCCAGCAGGGATAGCGGGGAATCCTACGAGCAGTACTTC. Its protein is CASRDSGESYEQYF.

J is TRBJ2-7 and V is TRBV2; D is possibly TRBD2 (5 bases). The germline V gene encodes CDR1 SNHLY and CDR2 FYNNEI. V shed 3 bases and J shed 5 bases, with 20 bases lying between them. This CDR3 contains 16 residues. Written as DNA, the CDR3 is TGTGCCAGCAGTGACCCTGGAGGCAAAGGGTTCGACGAGCAGTACTTC. Residues: CASSDPGGKGFDEQYF.

V and J are TRBV6-5 and TRBJ2-7; D may be TRBD1 (6 bases). CDR3 length: 15 amino acids. Germline loops: CDR1 MNHEY, CDR2 SVGAGI. The V and J ends lost 0 bases and 3 bases respectively, with 12 bases between them. Here the CDR3 reads CASSYSDSDGYEQYF. For the CDR3, the DNA is TGTGCCAGCAGTTACTCGGACAGCGACGGCTACGAGCAGTACTTC.

This sequence joins TRBV4-1 and TRBJ1-5; D is ambiguous. The CDR3 has 15 residues. Germline V gene sequence: CDR1 MGHRA, CDR2 YSYEKL. The V end lost 0 bases, the J end lost 5 bases, and 11 bases lay between the germline ends. In DNA, the CDR3 is TGCGCCAGCAGCCAAGATCCAGTTTCGTATCAGCCCCAGCATTTT. Residues: CASSQDPVSYQPQHF.

This sequence joins TRBV1 and TRBJ1-2. TRBV1 is a recognized pseudogene. The CDR3 is 16 amino acids. The CDR3 spells CTSRTTSLRKTYGYTF. In DNA form, the CDR3 reads TGCACCAGCAGAACTACAAGTTTGCGAAAGACCTATGGCTACACCTTC.

The chain links TRBV5-1 to TRBJ2-1; D uncertain. Per the germline V gene, CDR1 is SGHRS and CDR2 is YFSETQ. Trimming shortened V by 2 bases and J by 8 bases, and 11 bases separated the two germline ends. The CDR3 is 13 residues long. The CDR3 coding sequence is TGCGCCAGCAGCTTTTTGAACAGCTATGAGCAGTTCTTC. Residues: CASSFLNSYEQFF.

This sequence joins TRBV23-1 and TRBJ1-2; perhaps TRBD1 as D (5 bases). Being an ORF, TRBV23-1 has a function that is uncertain. This CDR3 region has 15 residues. V dropped 2 bases and J dropped 3 bases, with 13 bases sitting between them. The CDR3 bases are TGCGCCAGCAGTCAACTATTCGACAGAGACTATGGCTACACCTTC. It translates to CASSQLFDRDYGYTF.

The genes are TRBV27 and TRBJ1-2, with TRBD1 matching over 8 bases. CDR1 is MNHEY, CDR2 SMNVEV, per germline (reference sequence). CDR3 length: 12 amino acids. V lost 6 bases, J lost 4 bases, and 1 base stayed unmatched. The CDR3 loop reads CASRTGGYGYTF. The CDR3 nucleotides are TGTGCCAGCAGAACAGGGGGCTATGGCTACACCTTC.

The rearrangement joins TRBV5-1 to TRBJ2-7; no definite D call. Germline V gene sequence: CDR1 SGHRS, CDR2 YFSETQ. The CDR3 spans 15 residues. Trimming cost V 4 bases and J 2 bases, with 16 bases left between them. In DNA, the CDR3 is TGCGCCAGCAGCCCCCGGGTCTCTGGTCCCTACGAGCAGTACTTC. Protein: CASSPRVSGPYEQYF.

The V and J genes are TRBV11-2 and TRBJ2-1, with 7 bases aligning to TRBD2. The V segment lost 5 bases and the J segment 4 bases; nucleotides outside the gene matches: 11. Germline CDR1 and CDR2: SGHAT and FQNNGV. CDR3 size: 16 residues. The CDR3 protein is CASSPQLARYYNEQFF. CDR3 nucleotides: TGTGCCAGCAGCCCACAACTAGCGAGATATTACAATGAGCAGTTCTTC.

The V call is TRBV6-5, the J call TRBJ1-5; D call uncertain. The CDR3 sequence is 15 residues long. Germline V gene data show CDR1 as MNHEY and CDR2 as SVGAGI. V lost 6 bases to trimming and J lost 0 bases, with 12 bases between them. Written as DNA, the CDR3 is TGTGCCAGCAGAAACGGAGGGAATAGCAATCAGCCCCAGCATTTT. Amino acids: CASRNGGNSNQPQHF.

This clone was picked up a small number of times. The chain uses TRBV6-6 and TRBJ1-1; no reliable D call. The CDR3 consists of 12 residues. The germline V gene has CDR1 MNHNY and CDR2 SVGAGI (reference sequence). The V gene lost 5 bases and the J gene lost 8 bases, with 12 bases spanning the gap. CDR3 in DNA: TGTGCCAGCAGTGATATCATCGGCGAAGCTTTCTTT. This codes for CASSDIIGEAFF.

The V call is TRBV5-1, the J call TRBJ2-7; weak D call: TRBD1 (5 bases). Germline CDR1 reads SGHRS; CDR2 reads YFSETQ. There are 12 residues in the CDR3. Trimming cost V 3 bases and J 4 bases, with 8 bases left between them. This chain's CDR3 is CASSSTGYEQYF. CDR3 nucleotide sequence: TGCGCCAGCAGCTCCACAGGTTACGAGCAGTACTTC.